The 25 T cell receptor beta chains listed next were all sequenced from one sample in a study of blood T cell repertoires in COVID-19. Repertoires were generated with immunoSEQ multiplex PCR, while TCRdb's copy carries only in-frame clones and drops some. The sample shows around 290,000 clones, roughly 90% of them seen only once. What was sequenced was PBMCs or T cells enriched from blood (not recorded which). The source of these receptors is a woman in her thirties or forties who had recovered from COVID-19.

In this sample, this clone turned up once. This chain joins TRBV30 and TRBJ1-1; D is uncertain. The CDR3 is 12 amino acids. Germline V gene data show CDR1 as GTSNPN and CDR2 as SVGIG (reference sequence). Trimming removed 2 bases at V and 6 bases at J, with 10 bases between. The CDR3 sequence: CAWSRVSAEAFF. The CDR3 DNA follows: TGTGCCTGGAGTCGCGTGAGTGCTGAAGCTTTCTTT.

The rearrangement uses TRBV30 and TRBJ2-2; D is possibly TRBD1 (6 bases). V dropped 4 bases and J dropped 2 bases, with 11 bases sitting between them. Germline V gene sequence: CDR1 GTSNPN, CDR2 SVGIG (reference sequence). The CDR3 totals 14 residues. CDR3 DNA sequence: TGTGCCTGGAACCGGGACACTAACACCGGGGAGCTGTTTTTT. This codes for CAWNRDTNTGELFF.

The chain links TRBV27 to TRBJ1-2; possible D gene TRBD1, 6 bases. The CDR3 covers 13 residues. The germline V gene encodes CDR1 MNHEY and CDR2 SMNVEV (reference sequence). The V end lost 3 bases, the J end lost 3 bases, and 8 bases lay between the germline ends. CDR3 sequence: CASSFGTHYGYTF. DNA for the CDR3: TGTGCCAGCAGTTTCGGGACACACTATGGCTACACCTTC.

V gene TRBV7-8 combines with J gene TRBJ2-5; maybe TRBD1 (5 bases). Trimming pared 7 bases from V and 1 base from J, leaving 13 bases between. Germline values: CDR1 SGHVS, CDR2 FQNEAQ. CDR3 length: 14 amino acids. The CDR3 region has the DNA TGTGCCAGCACCCACTGGGGCCTCCAAGAGACCCAGTACTTC. Protein sequence: CASTHWGLQETQYF.

In its sample, this clone was seen once. This chain links TRBV9 with TRBJ2-7; 8 bases fit TRBD1. CDR3 length: 14 residues. In germline, CDR1 is SGDLS, CDR2 YYNGEE. The V and J ends lost 4 bases and 6 bases, in that order; junction bases with no gene match: 9. The CDR3 DNA reads as TGTGCCAGCAGCCCCGGACAGGGAAGGGGCGAGCAGTACTTC. Translating it yields CASSPGQGRGEQYF. Full variable domain (missing parts from reference TRBV9 and TRBJ2-7): DSGVTQTPKHLITATGQRVTLRCSPRSGDLSVYWYQQSLDQGLQFLIQYYNGEERAKGNILERFSAQQFPDLHSELNLSSLELGDSALYFCASSPGQGRGEQYFGPGTRLTVT.

V gene TRBV12-5 combines with J gene TRBJ2-3, with 13 nucleotides matching TRBD2. The CDR3 loop spans 16 amino acids. Germline assignment: CDR1 LGHNT and CDR2 FRNRAP. J was trimmed by 6 bases and V by 3 bases; bases with no gene match: 6. CDR3 nucleotide sequence: TGTGCTAGTGGTTTAGGACTAGCGGGGGCCGGGGATACGCAGTATTTT. It specifies CASGLGLAGAGDTQYF.

The rearrangement links TRBV4-1 to TRBJ2-7; possible D gene TRBD2, 6 bases. The CDR3 is 15 amino acids. Germline V CDR1 and CDR2: MGHRA, YSYEKL. Deletions cut 1 base from V and 5 bases from J, with 15 bases between. The CDR3 spells CASSQALGGRDEQYF. The CDR3 DNA reads as TGCGCCAGCAGCCAAGCCCTGGGAGGTAGGGACGAGCAGTACTTC.

The rearrangement joins TRBV9 to TRBJ1-1; tentative D call: TRBD1 (5 bases). V dropped 4 bases and J dropped 1 base, with 8 bases sitting between them. This CDR3 spans 13 amino acids. Germline V lookup: CDR1 SGDLS, CDR2 YYNGEE. CDR3 amino acids: CASSYDRNTEAFF. The CDR3 region has the DNA TGTGCCAGCAGCTACGACAGGAACACTGAAGCTTTCTTT. Full variable domain (outside the CDR3, taken from reference TRBV9 and TRBJ1-1): DSGVTQTPKHLITATGQRVTLRCSPRSGDLSVYWYQQSLDQGLQFLIQYYNGEERAKGNILERFSAQQFPDLHSELNLSSLELGDSALYFCASSYDRNTEAFFGQGTRLTVV.

This clone appeared once. The chain employs TRBV19 and TRBJ2-3, with 9 bases lining up with TRBD2. The V and J ends lost 5 bases and 1 base, in that order; junction bases with no gene match: 7. The CDR3 loop spans 16 amino acids. In germline, CDR1 is LNHDA, CDR2 SQIVND (reference sequence). CDR3 sequence (DNA): TGTGCCAGTAGTTTCCTAGCGGGGAGCCGCACAGATACGCAGTATTTT. Protein sequence: CASSFLAGSRTDTQYF.

The chain links TRBV19 to TRBJ1-1, with 7 nucleotides matching TRBD1. This CDR3 has 14 amino acids. The J segment lost 4 bases and the V segment lost 4 bases, leaving 6 bases of the junction unmatched. Looked up from germline, CDR1 is LNHDA and CDR2 is SQIVND (reference sequence). The CDR3 nucleotides are TGTGCCAGTAGTACCCCGACAGGGCTCACTGAAGCTTTCTTT. It codes for CASSTPTGLTEAFF. The full variable domain, with the rest looked up from reference TRBV19 and TRBJ1-1, is DGGITQSPKYLFRKEGQNVTLSCEQNLNHDAMYWYRQDPGQGLRLIYYSQIVNDFQKGDIAEGYSVSREKKESFPLTVTSAQKNPTAFYLCASSTPTGLTEAFFGQGTRLTVV.

The rearrangement joins TRBV2 to TRBJ1-1; weak D call: TRBD1 (6 bases). V gave up 7 bases and J gave up 4 bases, with 28 bases separating them. Looked up from germline, CDR1 is SNHLY and CDR2 is FYNNEI. The CDR3 totals 18 residues. CDR3 bases: TGTGCCAGCACCCCTGTGGCAGGGGAAGTGGGTTTGCGCACTGAAGCTTTCTTT. This sequence encodes CASTPVAGEVGLRTEAFF.

V usage is TRBV6-1 and J usage is TRBJ1-5, with 9 positions matching TRBD1. CDR1 and CDR2 from the germline V gene are MNHNS and SASEGT. The CDR3 loop spans 15 amino acids. V shed 0 bases, J shed 4 bases, and the junction held 1 base outside the gene matches. The CDR3 reads CASSEATGGNQPQHF. The CDR3 DNA is TGTGCCAGCAGTGAAGCGACAGGGGGAAATCAGCCCCAGCATTTT.

The chain is built from TRBV3-1 (or the pseudogene TRBV3-2) and TRBJ2-1; 7 bases match TRBD2. CDR3 length: 19 residues. Germline V gene sequence: CDR1 LGHDT, CDR2 YNNKEL (reference sequence). Trimming removed 0 bases from V and 6 bases from J; junction bases left unmatched: 17. This CDR3 reads CASSQDVQRGWARRNEQFF. As DNA, the CDR3 is TGTGCCAGCAGCCAAGATGTACAGCGGGGTTGGGCCCGGCGCAATGAGCAGTTCTTC.

The genes are TRBV6-2 or TRBV6-3 and TRBJ2-7; D is possibly TRBD1 (6 bases). CDR1 and CDR2 from the germline V gene are MNHEY and SVGEGT. This CDR3 spans 17 amino acids. V was trimmed by 2 bases and J by 3 bases, leaving 20 bases between them. CDR3 sequence: CASSYGGVGTPLYEQYF. CDR3 nucleotides: TGTGCCAGCAGTTACGGGGGTGTGGGGACACCCCTCTACGAGCAGTACTTC.

This clone was detected only once. J is TRBJ1-1 and V is TRBV2; tentative D call: TRBD1 (6 bases). The germline CDR1 and CDR2 sequences are SNHLY and FYNNEI. The V gene lost 5 bases and the J gene lost 4 bases, with 11 bases spanning the gap. The length of the CDR3 is 13 residues. The CDR3 sequence: CASSSQGSTEAFF. The CDR3 region has the DNA TGTGCCAGCAGTTCACAGGGAAGCACTGAAGCTTTCTTT.

The gene calls are TRBV5-6 and TRBJ2-3; 10 bases align to TRBD2. Germline V lookup: CDR1 SGHDT, CDR2 YYEEEE. V lost 4 bases and J lost 5; bases outside the gene matches: 13. The CDR3 covers 17 residues. The CDR3 region is CASSISSGSNSGDTQYF. In nucleotides, the CDR3 is TGTGCCAGCAGCATTTCTAGCGGGAGTAATTCCGGAGATACGCAGTATTTT.

The J gene is TRBJ2-5, the V gene TRBV29-1; 7 positions agree with TRBD1. V shed 6 bases and J 5 bases; nucleotides not matched to a gene: 9. The CDR3 loop spans 13 amino acids. The germline CDR1 and CDR2 sequences are SQVTM and ANQGSEA. This CDR3 is CSVLRGPNETQYF. The CDR3 coding sequence is TGCAGCGTACTAAGGGGGCCCAACGAGACCCAGTACTTC. Full variable domain (outside the CDR3, taken from reference TRBV29-1 and TRBJ2-5): SAVISQKPSRDICQRGTSLTIQCQVDSQVTMMFWYRQQPGQSLTLIATANQGSEATYESGFVIDKFPISRPNLTFSTLTVSNMSPEDSSIYLCSVLRGPNETQYFGPGTRLLVL.

The gene calls are TRBV6-5 and TRBJ1-2; D gene ambiguous. The CDR3 loop spans 15 amino acids. Germline values: CDR1 MNHEY, CDR2 SVGAGI. With 6 bases removed from V and 3 bases from J, the gap between germline ends came to 17 bases. DNA of the CDR3: TGTGCCAGCAGGCGGCTGGGTTACATGCACTATGGCTACACCTTC. Encoded protein: CASRRLGYMHYGYTF.

The J gene is TRBJ1-4, the V gene TRBV7-9; D remains unclear. This CDR3 contains 15 residues. Germline CDR1 is SEHNR and CDR2 is FQNEAQ (reference sequence). Trimming cost V 3 bases and J 4 bases, with 12 bases left between them. The CDR3 DNA is TGTGCCAGCAGCTTTATCAGCGGGAATAATGAAAAACTGTTTTTT. Translated: CASSFISGNNEKLFF.

The chain uses TRBV5-4 and TRBJ2-1; TRBD2 matches 7 bases. Unmatched junction bases numbered 17, after V lost 4 bases and J lost 10 bases. Germline V lookup: CDR1 SGHNT, CDR2 YYREEE (reference sequence). This CDR3 comprises 16 residues. The CDR3 protein is CASSPGALASLGEQFF. The CDR3 coding sequence is TGTGCCAGCAGCCCTGGCGCACTAGCGAGCCTTGGAGAGCAGTTCTTC. Based on the CDR3 plus reference TRBV5-4 and TRBJ2-1, the full variable domain is ETGVTQSPTHLIKTRGQQVTLRCSSQSGHNTVSWYQQALGQGPQFIFQYYREEENGRGNFPPRFSGLQFPNYSSELNVNALELDDSALYLCASSPGALASLGEQFFGPGTRLTVL.

This clone was detected a few times. In DNA, the CDR3 is TGTGCCATCAGGCAAACCGGGGGGAACACCGGGGAGCTGTTTTTT. As protein: CAIRQTGGNTGELFF. V gene TRBV10-3 combines with J gene TRBJ2-2; a weak D match, TRBD2 (6 bases). V was shortened by 6 bases and J by 1 base, with 12 bases between the two germline ends. This CDR3 is 15 amino acids long. From germline, CDR1 is ENHRY and CDR2 SYGVKD.

The chain has TRBV13 and TRBJ1-2, with TRBD1 matching over 7 bases. Germline lookup yields CDR1 PRHDT and CDR2 FYEKMQ (reference sequence). The CDR3 is made up of 14 amino acids. V trimming: 5 bases; J trimming: 4 bases; junction bases outside the gene matches: 7. The chain's CDR3 is CASSNSGQPYGYTF. CDR3 nucleotide sequence: TGTGCCAGCAGCAACTCGGGACAGCCCTATGGCTACACCTTC. The full variable domain, its missing parts supplied by reference TRBV13 and TRBJ1-2, is AAGVIQSPRHLIKEKRETATLKCYPIPRHDTVYWYQQGPGQDPQFLISFYEKMQSDKGSIPDRFSAQQFSDYHSELNMSSLELGDSALYFCASSNSGQPYGYTFGSGTRLTVV.

The chain recombines TRBV7-2 with TRBJ2-5; TRBD2 aligns across 12 bases. The CDR3 totals 16 residues. J lost 5 bases, V lost 0 bases, and 4 bases had no gene match. From germline, CDR1 is SGHTA and CDR2 FQGNSA. This chain's CDR3 is CASSLAGTSGGETQYF. Here the CDR3 DNA reads TGTGCCAGCAGCTTAGCCGGTACTAGCGGGGGGGAGACCCAGTACTTC.

The V gene is TRBV4-3, the J gene TRBJ2-1; perhaps TRBD2 as D (5 bases). This CDR3 has 16 residues. V lost 0 bases and J lost 1, with 10 bases in between. The germline CDR1 and CDR2 sequences are LGHNA and YSLEER. CDR3 DNA: TGCGCCAGCAGCCAAGAGGGGAGACCATCCTACAATGAGCAGTTCTTC. Its protein product is CASSQEGRPSYNEQFF.

The J gene is TRBJ1-5, the V gene TRBV28; D unclear. V was pared by 1 base and J by 3 bases, with 4 bases between. CDR1 MDHEN and CDR2 SYDVKM come from the germline V gene. This CDR3 region has 13 residues. The CDR3 sequence: CASSLYYNQPQHF. The CDR3 coding sequence is TGTGCCAGCAGTTTATACTACAATCAGCCCCAGCATTTT.